This T cell receptor (beta chain) was identified in a study of blood T cells in healthy people across ages. Across the study: Per two T cells, about one barcoded beta molecule was captured through template switching. Study-wide findings and caveats: Strongly correlated with naive T cell percentage was TCR beta diversity.

The ends were cut back, 3 bases at V and 8 bases at J, with 13 bases in the middle. Germline loops: CDR1 SQVTM, CDR2 ANQGSEA. The CDR3 loop spans 13 amino acids. Drawing of peripheral blood yielded about 9.7 milliliters from each donor. Notes on this clonotype: Its target is not known.

Alongside a J-beta primer mix, a sample-barcoded 5' primer served in a second PCR lasting 7 to 11 cycles. TCRdb processed the 5' RACE reads anew with MiXCR; each CDR3 protein has one entry. The sample lists 800,000 to 1,300,000 distinct CDR3 sequences, roughly a quarter occurring once. These same records also appear under a second study, on T cells of mothers and their children.

The chain carries TRBV29-1 and TRBJ1-4, with D possibly TRBD1 on 5 matching bases. The receptor's source is a girl aged 2 to 10 in good health. The material sequenced was blood. CDR3 amino acids: CSVEGGFGEKLFF. The CDR3 bases are TGCAGCGTTGAGGGGGGGTTTGGAGAAAAACTGTTTTTT.